These T cell receptor beta chains were read from a single sample in a study of CD8 T cells in Susac syndrome. TCRdb re-analysed the immunoSEQ multiplex PCR reads in MiXCR, keeping a single row per CDR3 protein. The sample gives some 130,000 distinct CDR3 sequences, roughly 94% of which show up once; 0.15% to 0.2% is in the top ten. Material: CD8+ T cells from PBMCs. These receptors all stem from a human donor with Susac syndrome. The CDR3 runs from the conserved cysteine through the conserved F or W. D genes are given only for firm matches. Not every row has a clone size; where given, it reads once, few, many or a size class.

16 | TRBJ2-3 | TRBV4-1 | NA | TRBD2 | CASSQIAGGHTDTQYF | TGCGCCAGCAGCCAAATAGCGGGAGGGCACACAGATACGCAGTATTTT
14 | TRBJ2-7 | TRBV9 | NA | NA | CASSHRDTVYEQYF | TGTGCCAGCAGCCACCGGGACACGGTGTACGAGCAGTACTTC
15 | TRBJ2-1 | TRBV11-2 | NA | TRBD2 | CASSLALAGPTKQFF | TGTGCCAGCAGCTTAGCACTAGCGGGACCCACGAAGCAGTTCTTC
14 | TRBJ2-7 | TRBV5-1 | once | NA | CASSFGGGPYEQYF | TGCGCCAGCAGTTTCGGAGGGGGACCCTACGAGCAGTACTTC
15 | TRBJ1-5 | TRBV28 | NA | NA | CASSLAGTRNQPQHF | TGTGCCAGCAGTTTAGCAGGAACGAGAAATCAGCCCCAGCATTTT
15 | TRBJ2-7 | TRBV7-2 | once | TRBD2 | CASSFQRDSLYEQYF | TGTGCCAGCAGCTTTCAGCGGGACTCCCTATACGAGCAGTACTTC
15 | TRBJ2-3 | TRBV27 | NA | NA | CASSLGPSGSDTQYF | TGTGCCAGCAGTTTGGGACCGTCCGGCTCAGATACGCAGTATTTT
15 | TRBJ1-1 | TRBV28 | once | TRBD1 | CASSLSDRGNTEAFF | TGTGCCAGCAGTCTTTCGGACAGGGGGAACACTGAAGCTTTCTTT
21 | TRBJ2-1 | TRBV3-1 | NA | NA | CASSQDYITYIPLNEVVEQFF | TGTGCCAGCAGCCAAGATTATATCACATACATCCCCCTAAACGAGGTTGTGGAGCAGTTCTTC
13 | TRBJ2-1 | TRBV14 | NA | TRBD1 | CASSQVRGNEQFF | TGTGCCAGCAGCCAAGTCAGGGGGAATGAGCAGTTCTTC
15 | TRBJ2-3 | TRBV5-1 | NA | TRBD2 | CASSPRAGGLDTQYF | TGCGCCAGCAGCCCGCGGGCGGGAGGATTAGATACGCAGTATTTT
15 | TRBJ2-5 | TRBV27 | NA | TRBD2 | CASSLSGLADETQYF | TGTGCCAGCAGTTTATCGGGACTAGCGGATGAGACCCAGTACTTC
16 | TRBJ1-4 | TRBV6-7 | NA | NA | CASSYWWTATNEKLFF | TGTGCCAGCAGTTACTGGTGGACTGCAACTAATGAAAAACTGTTTTTT
16 | TRBJ2-7 | TRBV29-1 | NA | TRBD1 | CSVEESSGDRDYEQYF | TGCAGCGTTGAAGAAAGTAGTGGGGACAGGGACTACGAGCAGTACTTC
17 | TRBJ2-1 | TRBV18 | NA | TRBD2 | CASSPPGLAGITDEQFF | TGTGCCAGCTCACCACCAGGACTAGCGGGTATCACAGATGAGCAGTTCTTC
13 | TRBJ1-1 | TRBV20-1 | NA | TRBD1 | CSAWGQDNTEAFF | TGCAGTGCTTGGGGACAGGACAACACTGAAGCTTTCTTT
14 | TRBJ2-1 | TRBV11-1 | NA | NA | CASSSGGAYNEQFF | TGTGCCAGCAGCTCCGGAGGGGCTTACAATGAGCAGTTCTTC
15 | TRBJ2-2 | TRBV28 | NA | NA | CASRMGLKGTGELFF | TGTGCCAGCAGGATGGGACTGAAAGGTACCGGGGAGCTGTTTTTT
10 | TRBJ2-1 | TRBV11-3 | NA | NA | CASSLDRQFF | TGTGCCAGCAGCTTAGATCGTCAGTTCTTC
13 | TRBJ2-1 | TRBV9 | NA | NA | CASSVGKGNEQFF | TGTGCCAGCAGCGTAGGGAAGGGGAATGAGCAGTTCTTC
16 | TRBJ1-1 | TRBV20-1 | NA | NA | CSARGFFTASGTEAFF | TGCAGTGCTAGAGGATTCTTCACAGCCTCGGGAACTGAAGCTTTCTTT
15 | TRBJ2-5 | TRBV27 | NA | TRBD2 | CASSSLAGRNETQYF | TGTGCCAGCAGTTCACTAGCGGGGAGGAATGAGACCCAGTACTTC
16 | TRBJ1-2 | TRBV29-1 | once | TRBD1 | CSVDRDPTGFIYGYTF | TGCAGCGTTGATCGGGACCCGACAGGGTTTATCTATGGCTACACCTTC
12 | TRBJ1-2 | TRBV29-1 | NA | NA | CSVEWGEIGYTF | TGCAGCGTTGAGTGGGGAGAAATTGGCTACACCTTC
19 | TRBJ2-6 | TRBV3-1 | NA | TRBD1 | CASSQTRDRAVSGANVLTF | TGTGCCAGCAGCCAAACCCGGGACAGGGCCGTCTCTGGGGCCAACGTCCTGACTTTC
16 | TRBJ2-4 | TRBV6-2/TRBV6-3 | once | NA | CASSYEDSRQVDIQYF | TGTGCCAGCAGTTACGAAGACTCCCGGCAGGTAGACATTCAGTACTTC
17 | TRBJ2-7 | TRBV7-8 | NA | TRBD1 | CASSLAPRTGSPYEQYF | TGTGCCAGCAGCTTAGCACCCCGGACAGGGAGTCCCTACGAGCAGTACTTC
14 | TRBJ1-1 | TRBV27 | NA | NA | CASQKSRDFPEAFF | TGTGCCAGCCAAAAGTCCCGGGACTTCCCTGAAGCTTTCTTT
16 | TRBJ2-6 | TRBV9 | NA | NA | CASSTSKGSGANVLTF | TGTGCCAGCAGCACCTCGAAGGGGTCTGGGGCCAACGTCCTGACTTTC
15 | TRBJ2-3 | TRBV7-8 | once | NA | CASSLDRVATDTQYF | TGTGCCAGCAGCTTAGACAGGGTCGCGACAGATACGCAGTATTTT
15 | TRBJ2-7 | TRBV20-1 | NA | NA | CSAHRDDSFAYEQYF | TGCAGTGCCCACAGGGATGATTCATTTGCCTACGAGCAGTACTTC
16 | TRBJ2-2 | TRBV9 | NA | TRBD2 | CASSVEGTRHTGELFF | TGTGCCAGCAGCGTAGAAGGGACTAGACACACCGGGGAGCTGTTTTTT
14 | TRBJ2-7 | TRBV27 | NA | TRBD1 | CASSLGTGVNEQYF | TGTGCCAGCAGTTTGGGAACAGGGGTTAACGAGCAGTACTTC
15 | TRBJ2-7 | TRBV7-9 | NA | TRBD1 | CASSLEVQGAWEQYF | TGTGCCAGCAGCTTAGAAGTACAGGGGGCGTGGGAGCAGTACTTC
15 | TRBJ2-3 | TRBV20-1 | NA | TRBD1 | CSARDPTGGTDTQYF | TGCAGTGCTAGAGACCCGACAGGGGGCACAGATACGCAGTATTTT
13 | TRBJ1-2 | TRBV27 | NA | TRBD1 | CASSYGTGNGYTF | TGTGCCAGCAGTTATGGGACAGGCAATGGCTACACCTTC
14 | TRBJ2-6 | TRBV7-9 | NA | NA | CASSLDTGANVLTF | TGTGCCAGCAGCTTAGATACAGGGGCCAACGTCCTGACTTTC
14 | TRBJ1-1 | TRBV12-3/TRBV12-4 | NA | NA | CASSLGSMNTEAFF | TGTGCCAGCAGTTTGGGCAGCATGAACACTGAAGCTTTCTTT
13 | TRBJ1-1 | TRBV7-8 | NA | NA | CASREDGNTEAFF | TGTGCCAGCAGGGAGGACGGGAACACTGAAGCTTTCTTT
14 | TRBJ2-1 | TRBV18 | NA | NA | CASSPRPLAFEQFF | TGTGCCAGCTCACCTCGACCGCTAGCGTTTGAGCAGTTCTTC
16 | TRBJ2-6 | TRBV9 | NA | NA | CASSVDGSSGANVLTF | TGTGCCAGCAGCGTAGACGGGAGCTCTGGGGCCAACGTCCTGACTTTC
13 | TRBJ1-2 | TRBV29-1 | NA | TRBD1 | CAVQGGLDYGYTF | TGCGCAGTTCAGGGGGGGCTTGACTATGGCTACACCTTC
14 | TRBJ2-1 | TRBV6-2/TRBV6-3 | NA | NA | CASSYSGLPNEQFF | TGTGCCAGCAGTTACTCGGGACTTCCCAATGAGCAGTTCTTC
15 | TRBJ2-5 | TRBV5-1 | NA | TRBD2 | CASSLPLAGVETQYF | TGCGCCAGCAGCTTGCCACTAGCGGGAGTTGAGACCCAGTACTTC
11 | TRBJ2-3 | TRBV12-3/TRBV12-4 | NA | NA | CASSTRGTQYF | TGTGCCAGTTCTACCCGAGGTACGCAGTATTTT
13 | TRBJ1-2 | TRBV13 | few | NA | CASSLGQDYGYTF | TGTGCCAGCAGTCTAGGGCAAGACTATGGCTACACCTTC
18 | TRBJ2-1 | TRBV14 | NA | TRBD2 | CASSHLGLTSGSENEQFF | TGTGCCAGCAGCCACCTAGGTTTGACTAGCGGGAGTGAAAATGAGCAGTTCTTC
16 | TRBJ2-5 | TRBV27 | NA | TRBD2 | CASSALLALGQETQYF | TGTGCCAGCAGTGCCCTACTAGCGTTGGGGCAAGAGACCCAGTACTTC
12 | TRBJ2-1 | TRBV5-1 | NA | NA | CASSFVAAEQFF | TGCGCCAGCAGCTTCGTTGCGGCCGAGCAGTTCTTC
16 | TRBJ2-1 | TRBV7-8 | NA | TRBD2 | CASSLKGLAIFNEQFF | TGTGCCAGCAGCTTAAAGGGACTAGCAATCTTCAATGAGCAGTTCTTC
15 | TRBJ2-6 | TRBV27 | NA | TRBD1 | CASSIQGAGANVLTF | TGTGCCAGCAGCATACAGGGGGCTGGGGCCAACGTCCTGACTTTC
17 | TRBJ2-3 | TRBV7-9 | NA | TRBD2 | CASSSTSPSGISDTQYF | TGTGCCAGCAGCTCAACGTCACCTAGCGGGATCTCAGATACGCAGTATTTT